The 26 T cell receptor beta chains below come from one sample, sequenced in a study of blood T cell repertoires in COVID-19. Measured with immunoSEQ multiplex PCR; TCRdb has only the in-frame clones, and not every one. This table holds more than 200,000 clones, 70% to 90% found once. Sequencing was carried out using peripheral blood. These receptor sequences come from a young man with active or convalescent COVID-19.

The rearrangement uses TRBV18 and TRBJ2-6, with D possibly being TRBD1 (5 bases). The germline V gene encodes CDR1 KGHSH and CDR2 LQKENI. V was clipped by 3 bases and J by 4 bases, with 13 bases between them. The CDR3 consists of 16 residues. The CDR3 spells CASSPAQGSGANVLTF. CDR3 nucleotide sequence: TGTGCCAGCTCACCCGCGCAGGGCTCAGGGGCCAACGTCCTGACTTTC.

The chain combines TRBV10-1 with TRBJ1-6, with D maybe TRBD1 (5 bases). The CDR3 sequence is 11 residues long. The germline V and J ends were trimmed by 8 bases and 11 bases, with 10 bases remaining between them. Germline V gene sequence: CDR1 WNHNN, CDR2 SYGVQD (reference sequence). CDR3 in DNA: TGCGCCAGCGGGGCCGAGGCACCCCTCCACTTT. Encoded protein: CASGAEAPLHF.

The rearrangement links TRBV19 to TRBJ2-1, with TRBD1 identical over 9 bases. This CDR3 has 15 amino acids. V was clipped by 4 bases and J by 8 bases; unmatched bases: 9. Germline CDR1 LNHDA, CDR2 SQIVND (reference sequence). CDR3 coding DNA: TGTGCCAGTAGTACGAACAGGGGGCGCTTCGATGAGCAGTTCTTC. This sequence encodes CASSTNRGRFDEQFF.

The V call is TRBV14, the J call TRBJ2-5, with TRBD1 identical over 10 bases. Germline CDR1 reads SGHDN; CDR2 reads FVKESK. Trimming cost V 5 bases and J 2 bases; bases outside gene matches: 5. The CDR3 spans 15 residues. The CDR3 loop is CASSGDRGRQETQYF. The CDR3 DNA reads as TGTGCCAGCAGCGGAGACAGGGGGCGACAAGAGACCCAGTACTTC.

This clone was counted at least ten times. V gene TRBV10-3 combines with J gene TRBJ2-7; TRBD2 agrees at 7 bases. This CDR3 comprises 12 residues. V lost 5 bases and J lost 5; bases outside the gene matches: 3. Germline CDR1 reads ENHRY; CDR2 reads SYGVKD. The CDR3, as DNA: TGTGCCATCAGTCCCGCGGGGGACGAGCAGTACTTC. Translated, it gives CAISPAGDEQYF.

The V and J genes are TRBV28 and TRBJ1-2, with D maybe TRBD1 (6 bases). The V end was cut by 5 bases, the J end by 6 bases, with 16 bases between. Per germline, CDR1 MDHEN and CDR2 SYDVKM. CDR3 length: 14 residues. The CDR3 DNA follows: TGTGCCAGCAGTCACGGGGACACACCTAATGGCTACACCTTC. Amino acid sequence: CASSHGDTPNGYTF.

The chain joins TRBV15 to TRBJ2-7; D gene ambiguous. CDR3 length: 12 amino acids. V was trimmed by 3 bases and J by 13 bases, leaving 16 bases between them. CDR1 and CDR2 (germline): LNHNV, YYDKDF (reference sequence). For the CDR3, the DNA is TGTGCCACCAGCAGCAACACGGCTGGGCCCTACTTC. It specifies CATSSNTAGPYF.

The chain combines TRBV2 with TRBJ2-7; possibly TRBD1 for D (5 bases). Germline lookup yields CDR1 SNHLY and CDR2 FYNNEI. Trimming removed 6 bases from V and 7 bases from J, with 10 bases in between. This CDR3 contains 11 residues. In DNA, the CDR3 is TGTGCCAGCAGAGAGAACAGGGAGCAGTACTTC. Translating it yields CASRENREQYF.

The CDR3 here is CSARDSDEQYF. In DNA, the CDR3 is TGCAGTGCTAGAGACTCGGACGAGCAGTACTTC. The chain couples TRBV20-1 to TRBJ2-7; D gene uncertain. Germline V lookup: CDR1 DFQATT, CDR2 SNEGSKA (reference sequence). The CDR3 spans 11 residues. V shed 0 bases and J shed 5 bases, with 5 bases lying between them.

The chain links TRBV18 to TRBJ2-2, with 7 bases identical to TRBD1. The V and J ends lost 2 bases and 2 bases, in that order; junction bases with no gene match: 14. Germline CDR1 and CDR2: KGHSH and LQKENI. The CDR3 totals 19 residues. In DNA, the CDR3 is TGTGCCAGCTCACCAAGATTGTCTTCGACAGGGCGAAACACCGGGGAGCTGTTTTTT. This encodes CASSPRLSSTGRNTGELFF.

The chain couples TRBV5-4 to TRBJ2-1; 11 nucleotides line up with TRBD1. The CDR3 loop spans 15 amino acids. Trimming removed 4 bases from V and 4 bases from J; junction bases left unmatched: 4. Germline assignment: CDR1 SGHNT and CDR2 YYREEE (reference sequence). CDR3: CASSKGQGGYNEQFF. CDR3 sequence (DNA): TGTGCCAGCAGCAAGGGACAGGGGGGTTACAATGAGCAGTTCTTC.

This clone was detected many times. The V gene is TRBV6-5, the J gene TRBJ2-1; 9 nucleotides match TRBD2. This CDR3 is 16 amino acids long. V lost 3 bases, J lost 8 bases, and 11 bases stayed unmatched. Germline assignment: CDR1 MNHEY and CDR2 SVGAGI. The CDR3 here is CASSYVGLAGLDEQFF. DNA of the CDR3: TGTGCCAGCAGTTATGTAGGGCTAGCGGGGCTTGATGAGCAGTTCTTC.

The CDR3 spells CASSPSGAAAYEQYF. CDR3 sequence (DNA): TGCGCCAGCAGCCCCTCTGGGGCTGCCGCCTACGAGCAGTACTTC. The chain joins TRBV5-1 to TRBJ2-7; perhaps TRBD1 as D (5 bases). The CDR3 contains 15 residues. Germline values: CDR1 SGHRS, CDR2 YFSETQ. Trimming left V 4 bases short and J 2 bases short, with 16 bases between.

V and J are TRBV7-2 and TRBJ2-1, with D uncertain. The germline V gene encodes CDR1 SGHTA and CDR2 FQGNSA. CDR3 length: 17 residues. V lost 3 bases and J 4 bases, leaving 19 bases between the germline ends. Here the CDR3 reads CASSLRLGLEAYNEQFF. In DNA, the CDR3 is TGTGCCAGCAGCTTGCGTCTCGGCCTCGAGGCGTACAATGAGCAGTTCTTC.

The rearrangement links TRBV18 to TRBJ1-5, with a weak D call TRBD1 (5 bases). Trimming took 1 base from V and 6 from J, leaving 16 bases between them. Germline V gives CDR1 KGHSH, CDR2 LQKENI. The CDR3 runs to 16 residues. CDR3 nucleotide sequence: TGTGCCAGCTCACCACAAAGCAGGGTCGACGGTCAGCCCCAGCATTTT. It encodes CASSPQSRVDGQPQHF.

The table lists this clone with a few counts. The chain combines TRBV28 with TRBJ1-5; the match to TRBD1 covers 8 bases. The CDR3 runs to 13 residues. With 6 bases clipped from V and 7 bases from J, the junction kept 5 bases outside the gene matches. Germline V gene data show CDR1 as MDHEN and CDR2 as SYDVKM. CDR3 residues: CASRRTGLQPQHF. CDR3 coding DNA: TGTGCCAGCAGACGGACAGGGCTCCAGCCCCAGCATTTT.

The chain joins TRBV19 to TRBJ1-2; tentative D call: TRBD1 (5 bases). Germline assignment: CDR1 LNHDA and CDR2 SQIVND (reference sequence). Trimming stripped 5 bases from V and 7 bases from J, with 14 bases between. The CDR3 totals 13 residues. The CDR3 nucleotides read TGTGCCAGTAGTGCCCAGGGCACCCGTGGCTACACCTTC. Protein: CASSAQGTRGYTF.

This clone was recorded a few times. The V call is TRBV7-2, the J call TRBJ2-5; 8 bases line up with TRBD1. The CDR3 contains 15 residues. The ends lost 2 bases at V and 10 bases at J; junction bases unmatched: 12. From germline, CDR1 is SGHTA and CDR2 FQGNSA. CDR3 coding DNA: TGTGCCAGCAGCTTAACCTCTGGGTCACAGGGGGGCCAGTACTTC. It translates to CASSLTSGSQGGQYF.

The chain links TRBV12-5 to TRBJ1-4; TRBD1 is a possible D gene (5 bases). CDR1 is LGHNT, CDR2 FRNRAP, per germline. V lost 2 bases to trimming and J lost 3 bases, with 19 bases between them. The CDR3 length is 18 residues. The CDR3: CASGLSELDSPSNEKLFF. The CDR3 DNA reads TGTGCTAGTGGTTTGAGCGAGCTAGACAGCCCGTCTAATGAAAAACTGTTTTTT.

The chain recombines TRBV30 with TRBJ1-4; 7 bases align to TRBD1. Looked up from germline, CDR1 is GTSNPN and CDR2 is SVGIG (reference sequence). This CDR3 is 13 amino acids long. V dropped 6 bases and J dropped 7; count of bases not matched to a gene: 8. In DNA form, the CDR3 reads TGTGCCTGCATACAGGGGATGGGTGAAAAACTGTTTTTT. As protein: CACIQGMGEKLFF.

The V call is TRBV30, the J call TRBJ2-7; D gene ambiguous. The CDR3 is 13 amino acids. Trimming shortened V by 1 base and J by 0 bases, and 7 bases separated the two germline ends. Germline CDR1 reads GTSNPN; CDR2 reads SVGIG (reference sequence). The CDR3 spells CAWSALSSYEQYF. CDR3 DNA: TGTGCCTGGAGTGCTCTCTCCTCCTACGAGCAGTACTTC.

The chain has TRBV5-1 and TRBJ1-6, with a weak D call TRBD1 (5 bases). CDR3 size: 15 residues. The germline V gene has CDR1 SGHRS and CDR2 YFSETQ. The germline V and J ends were trimmed by 0 bases and 6 bases, with 10 bases remaining between them. CDR3 residues: CASSLGGIGNSPLHF. In nucleotides, the CDR3 is TGCGCCAGCAGCTTGGGGGGCATAGGTAATTCACCCCTCCACTTT.

V and J are TRBV28 and TRBJ1-3; 9 bases align to TRBD1. Losses at the gene ends were 5 bases for V and 4 bases for J; bases not matched to a gene: 6. This CDR3 has 15 residues. Germline CDR1 is MDHEN and CDR2 is SYDVKM. CDR3 in amino acids: CASSTRDRAGNTIYF. The CDR3 bases are TGTGCCAGCAGTACGCGGGACAGGGCAGGAAACACCATATATTTT.

The V call is TRBV28, the J call TRBJ1-6; TRBD1 aligns across 7 bases. V shed 6 bases and J 9 bases; nucleotides not matched to a gene: 2. Germline values: CDR1 MDHEN, CDR2 SYDVKM. CDR3 size: 12 residues. CDR3 region: CASSRQGSPLHF. Here the CDR3 DNA reads TGTGCCAGCAGCAGACAGGGTTCACCCCTCCACTTT.

This clone was seen a handful of times. J is TRBJ1-3 and V is TRBV18, with TRBD1 as a possible D gene (6 bases). The CDR3 consists of 16 residues. The V and J ends lost 0 bases and 0 bases respectively, with 9 bases between them. The germline gives CDR1 KGHSH, CDR2 LQKENI. The CDR3 loop reads CASSPPKGVSGNTIYF. The CDR3 DNA reads as TGTGCCAGCTCACCACCCAAGGGGGTCTCTGGAAACACCATATATTTT.

The chain uses TRBV28 and TRBJ1-2; 8 bases are shared with TRBD1. The CDR3 runs to 14 residues. Germline-derived CDR1 and CDR2 are MDHEN and SYDVKM. J was trimmed by 4 bases and V by 5 bases; bases with no gene match: 6. The CDR3 reads CASSRDRGIYGYTF. As DNA, the CDR3 is TGTGCCAGCAGTCGAGACAGGGGTATCTATGGCTACACCTTC.